This is a list of T cell receptor beta chains from one sample in a study of blood T cell repertoires in COVID-19. Using immunoSEQ multiplex PCR, the repertoire was profiled, and TCRdb retains in-frame clones only, with some absent. The repertoire holds over 150,000 clones, with 65% to 85% as singletons. Sequenced sample: PBMCs or T cells enriched from blood (not recorded which). The receptors originated from a woman aged 30 to 39 who had recovered from COVID-19. The CDR3 runs from the conserved cysteine through the conserved F or W. Fields, in order: clone size, CDR3 length, D gene, J gene, V gene, CDR3 protein, CDR3 DNA. D genes are given only for firm matches. Clone size, where shown, is once, few, many, or a class for clones that have expanded.

.	15	.	TRBJ1-1	TRBV5-1	CASSLVSGTSNEAFF	TGCGCCAGCAGCTTGGTTTCGGGGACATCAAATGAAGCTTTCTTT
.	17	TRBD1	TRBJ1-2	TRBV9	CASSVRDRDSSNYGYTF	TGTGCCAGCAGCGTTCGGGACAGGGACTCGTCTAACTATGGCTACACCTTC
once	14	TRBD1	TRBJ1-2	TRBV19	CASSATGVGYGYTF	TGTGCCAGTAGTGCGACAGGGGTGGGCTATGGCTACACCTTC
.	14	.	TRBJ2-7	TRBV15	CATSDRETVHEQYF	TGTGCCACCAGCGACCGGGAGACGGTCCACGAGCAGTACTTC
.	14	TRBD2	TRBJ2-5	TRBV6-6	CACRAGGYQETQYF	TGTGCCTGCCGAGCGGGAGGATACCAAGAGACCCAGTACTTC
.	14	.	TRBJ2-5	TRBV3-1/TRBV3-2	CASSQVAREETQYF	TGTGCCAGCAGCCAAGTAGCGCGAGAAGAGACCCAGTACTTC
.	15	TRBD2	TRBJ2-3	TRBV7-2	CASRLAGGGTDTQYF	TGTGCCAGCAGATTAGCGGGAGGGGGCACAGATACGCAGTATTTT
.	13	TRBD1	TRBJ1-1	TRBV3-1/TRBV3-2	CASSQTGITEAFF	TGTGCCAGCAGCCAGACAGGGATCACTGAAGCTTTCTTT
.	16	TRBD2	TRBJ2-1	TRBV11-2	CASSLLAGGGYNEQFF	TGTGCCAGCAGCTTATTAGCGGGAGGGGGTTACAATGAGCAGTTCTTC
.	15	.	TRBJ1-2	TRBV7-2	CASTLTRGTDYGYTF	TGTGCCAGCACCCTAACTAGGGGGACCGACTATGGCTACACCTTC
.	16	TRBD2	TRBJ2-1	TRBV5-1	CASSNPSGVSYNEQFF	TGCGCCAGCAGCAATCCTAGCGGGGTTTCCTACAATGAGCAGTTCTTC
few	12	.	TRBJ1-2	TRBV9	CASSPGLKSYTF	TGTGCCAGCAGCCCCGGACTGAAGAGCTACACCTTC
.	15	.	TRBJ2-1	TRBV9	CASSVVSGMGNEQFF	TGTGCCAGCAGCGTAGTCTCGGGGATGGGGAATGAGCAGTTCTTC
.	16	.	TRBJ2-2	TRBV25-1	CASSGRQGANTGELFF	TGTGCCAGCAGTGGACGCCAAGGGGCCAACACCGGGGAGCTGTTTTTT
few	15	TRBD2	TRBJ2-2	TRBV6-6	CASMGTSGRTGELFF	TGTGCCAGCATGGGGACTAGCGGGAGGACCGGGGAGCTGTTTTTT
.	11	.	TRBJ1-1	TRBV20-1	CSARPGTEAFF	TGCAGTGCTAGACCCGGTACTGAAGCTTTCTTT
.	14	.	TRBJ2-5	TRBV18	CASSPTRGGETQYF	TGTGCCAGCTCACCAACGCGGGGAGGCGAGACCCAGTACTTC
many	16	TRBD1	TRBJ2-2	TRBV7-7	CASSPRTGGKAGELFF	TGTGCTAGCAGCCCCAGGACAGGGGGCAAGGCCGGGGAGCTGTTTTTT
once	13	TRBD2	TRBJ2-1	TRBV4-1	CASRQSGGNEQFF	TGCGCCAGCAGGCAAAGCGGGGGGAATGAGCAGTTCTTC
.	13	.	TRBJ1-2	TRBV6-1	CASSEATYYGYTF	TGTGCCAGCAGTGAAGCGACATACTATGGCTACACCTTC
.	17	TRBD2	TRBJ2-1	TRBV4-1	CASSPTPSGSSINEQFF	TGCGCCAGCAGCCCAACTCCAAGCGGGAGTAGTATAAATGAGCAGTTCTTC
.	14	.	TRBJ1-1	TRBV3-1/TRBV3-2	CASSQGFEAGEAFF	TGTGCCAGCAGCCAAGGGTTCGAGGCGGGCGAAGCTTTCTTT